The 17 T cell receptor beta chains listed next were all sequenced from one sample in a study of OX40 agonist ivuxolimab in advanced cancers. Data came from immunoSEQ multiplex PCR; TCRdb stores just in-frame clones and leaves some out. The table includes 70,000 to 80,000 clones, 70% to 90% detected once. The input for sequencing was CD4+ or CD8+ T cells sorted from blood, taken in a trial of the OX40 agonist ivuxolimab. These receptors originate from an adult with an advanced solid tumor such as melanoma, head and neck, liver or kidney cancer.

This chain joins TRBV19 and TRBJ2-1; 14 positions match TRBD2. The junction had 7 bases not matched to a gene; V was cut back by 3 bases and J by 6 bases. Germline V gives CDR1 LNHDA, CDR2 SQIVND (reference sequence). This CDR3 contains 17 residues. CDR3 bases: TGTGCCAGTAGTATCCCGGGACTAGCGGGAGTAGGCAATGAGCAGTTCTTC. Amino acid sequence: CASSIPGLAGVGNEQFF.

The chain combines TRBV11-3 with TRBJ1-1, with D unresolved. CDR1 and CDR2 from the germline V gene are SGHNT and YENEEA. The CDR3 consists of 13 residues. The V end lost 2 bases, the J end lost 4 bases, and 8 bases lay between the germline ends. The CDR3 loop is CASSLTTATEAFF. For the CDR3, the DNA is TGTGCCAGCAGCTTAACAACCGCCACTGAAGCTTTCTTT.

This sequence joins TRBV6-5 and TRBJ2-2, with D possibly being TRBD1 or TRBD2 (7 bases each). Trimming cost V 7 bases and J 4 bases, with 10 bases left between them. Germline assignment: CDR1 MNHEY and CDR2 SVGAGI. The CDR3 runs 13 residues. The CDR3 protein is CASTRGGTGELFF. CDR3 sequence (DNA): TGTGCCAGCACCAGGGGGGGCACCGGGGAGCTGTTTTTT.

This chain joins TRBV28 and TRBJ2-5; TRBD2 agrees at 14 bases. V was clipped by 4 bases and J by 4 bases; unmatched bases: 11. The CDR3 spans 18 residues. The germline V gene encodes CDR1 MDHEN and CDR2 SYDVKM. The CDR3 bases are TGTGCCAGCAGTTACAATCGGGGACTAGCGGGAGTCATAGAGACCCAGTACTTC. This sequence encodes CASSYNRGLAGVIETQYF.

In nucleotides, the CDR3 is TGTGCCACCAGTAACTCAGGGCTAAGTTGGAATGAGCAGTTCTTC. This gives the protein CATSNSGLSWNEQFF. The rearrangement joins TRBV15 to TRBJ2-1; D possibly corresponds to TRBD1 (5 bases). Germline V gene sequence: CDR1 LNHNV, CDR2 YYDKDF (reference sequence). This CDR3 spans 15 amino acids. V was clipped by 6 bases and J by 7 bases, with 19 bases between them.

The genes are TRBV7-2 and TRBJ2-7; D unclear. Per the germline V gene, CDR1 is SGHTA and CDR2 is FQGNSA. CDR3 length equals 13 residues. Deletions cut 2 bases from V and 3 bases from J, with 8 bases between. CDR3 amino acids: CASSLQRLYEQYF. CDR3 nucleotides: TGTGCCAGCAGCTTACAGAGACTCTACGAGCAGTACTTC.

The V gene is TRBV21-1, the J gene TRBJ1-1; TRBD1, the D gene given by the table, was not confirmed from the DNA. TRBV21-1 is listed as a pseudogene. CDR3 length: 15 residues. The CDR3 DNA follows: TGTGCCAGCCGAGAACAGGGTATGTTATTCACTGAAGCTTTCTTT. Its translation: CASREQGMLFTEAFF.

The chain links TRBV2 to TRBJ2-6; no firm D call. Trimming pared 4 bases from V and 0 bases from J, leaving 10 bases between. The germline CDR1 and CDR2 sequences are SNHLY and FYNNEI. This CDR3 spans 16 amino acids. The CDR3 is CASSAPGISGANVLTF. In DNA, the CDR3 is TGTGCCAGCAGTGCGCCAGGAATCTCTGGGGCCAACGTCCTGACTTTC.

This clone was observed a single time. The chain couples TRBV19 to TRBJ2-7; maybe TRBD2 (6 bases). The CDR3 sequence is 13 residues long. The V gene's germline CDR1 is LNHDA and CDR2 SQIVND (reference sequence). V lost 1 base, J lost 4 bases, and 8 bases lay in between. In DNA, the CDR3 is TGTGCCAGTAGTATAGCGGGAGTTTACGAGCAGTACTTC. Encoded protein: CASSIAGVYEQYF.

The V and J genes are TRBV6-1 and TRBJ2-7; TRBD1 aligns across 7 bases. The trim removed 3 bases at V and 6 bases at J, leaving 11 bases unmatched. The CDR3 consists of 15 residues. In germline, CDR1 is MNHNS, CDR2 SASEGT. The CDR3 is CASSDVGQRLFEQYF. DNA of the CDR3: TGTGCCAGCAGTGATGTGGGACAGCGCCTATTCGAGCAGTACTTC.

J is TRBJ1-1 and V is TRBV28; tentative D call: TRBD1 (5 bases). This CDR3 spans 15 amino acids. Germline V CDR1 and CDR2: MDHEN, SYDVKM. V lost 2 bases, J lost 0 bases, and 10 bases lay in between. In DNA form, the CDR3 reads TGTGCCAGCAGTTTACGGGGGACCATGAACACTGAAGCTTTCTTT. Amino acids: CASSLRGTMNTEAFF.

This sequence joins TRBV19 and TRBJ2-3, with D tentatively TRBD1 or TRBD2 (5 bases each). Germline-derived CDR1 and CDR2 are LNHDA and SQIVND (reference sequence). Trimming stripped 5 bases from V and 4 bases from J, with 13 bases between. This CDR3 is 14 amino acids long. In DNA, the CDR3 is TGTGCCAGTAGTCCTCAGGGACCCCCAGATACGCAGTATTTT. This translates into CASSPQGPPDTQYF. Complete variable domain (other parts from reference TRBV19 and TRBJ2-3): DGGITQSPKYLFRKEGQNVTLSCEQNLNHDAMYWYRQDPGQGLRLIYYSQIVNDFQKGDIAEGYSVSREKKESFPLTVTSAQKNPTAFYLCASSPQGPPDTQYFGPGTRLTVL.

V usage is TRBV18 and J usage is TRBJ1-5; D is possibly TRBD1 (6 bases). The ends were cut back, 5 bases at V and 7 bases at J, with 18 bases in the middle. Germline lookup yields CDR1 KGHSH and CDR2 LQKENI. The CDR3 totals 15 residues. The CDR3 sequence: CASSARPGEGQPQHF. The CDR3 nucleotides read TGTGCCAGCTCAGCTAGACCAGGGGAGGGGCAGCCCCAGCATTTT.

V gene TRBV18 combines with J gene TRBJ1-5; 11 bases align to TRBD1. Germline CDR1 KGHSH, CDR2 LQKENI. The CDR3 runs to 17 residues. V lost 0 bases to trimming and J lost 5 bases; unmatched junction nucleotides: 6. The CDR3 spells CASSPPAGTGGDQPQHF. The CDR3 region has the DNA TGTGCCAGCTCACCACCTGCCGGGACAGGGGGAGATCAGCCCCAGCATTTT.

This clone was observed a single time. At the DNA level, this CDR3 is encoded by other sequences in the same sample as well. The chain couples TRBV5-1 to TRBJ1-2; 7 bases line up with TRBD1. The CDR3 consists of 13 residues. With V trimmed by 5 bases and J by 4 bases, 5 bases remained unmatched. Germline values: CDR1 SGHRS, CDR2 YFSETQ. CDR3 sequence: CASSSTGAYGYTF. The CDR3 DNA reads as TGCGCCAGCAGTAGCACAGGGGCCTATGGCTACACCTTC. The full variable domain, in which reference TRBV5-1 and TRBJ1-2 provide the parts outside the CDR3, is KAGVTQTPRYLIKTRGQQVTLSCSPISGHRSVSWYQQTPGQGLQFLFEYFSETQRNKGNFPGRFSGRQFSNSRSEMNVSTLELGDSALYLCASSSTGAYGYTFGSGTRLTVV.

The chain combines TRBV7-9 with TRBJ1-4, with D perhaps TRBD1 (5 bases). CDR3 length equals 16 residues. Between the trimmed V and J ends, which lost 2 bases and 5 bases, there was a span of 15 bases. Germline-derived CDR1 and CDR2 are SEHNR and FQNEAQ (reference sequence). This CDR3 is CASSLPLTDWNEKLFF. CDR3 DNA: TGTGCCAGCAGCTTACCCTTGACAGATTGGAATGAAAAACTGTTTTTT.

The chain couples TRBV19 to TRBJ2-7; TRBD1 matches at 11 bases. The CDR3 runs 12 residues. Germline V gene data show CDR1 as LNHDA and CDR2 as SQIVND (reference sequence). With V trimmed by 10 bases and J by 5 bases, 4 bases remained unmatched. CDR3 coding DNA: TGTGCCACCGAGGACAGGGGGCACGAGCAGTACTTC. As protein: CATEDRGHEQYF.